Listed below are T cell receptor beta chains from one sample, sequenced in a study of blood T cell repertoires in COVID-19. Method: immunoSEQ multiplex PCR; TCRdb's copy keeps in-frame clones and lacks some. Of some 400,000 clones listed, approximately 90% were seen once; the top ten hold roughly 0.9%. Sequencing was done on a sample of PBMCs or T cells enriched from blood (not recorded which). Receptors originate from a woman aged 40-49 years who had been exposed to COVID-19. Both conserved end residues are part of each CDR3. A D gene is named only where the DNA matches it firmly. Expanded clones get a size class; other rows say once, few or many, or leave the size out.

j_gene: TRBJ1-3; v_gene: TRBV18; len: 16; abundance: -; d_gene: -; CDR3nt: TGTGCCAGCTCACCACCAACAGGCAACTCTGGAAACACCATATATTTT; CDR3aa: CASSPPTGNSGNTIYF
j_gene: TRBJ2-3; v_gene: TRBV12-5; len: 17; abundance: once; d_gene: TRBD2; CDR3nt: TGTGCTAGTGGACAGGGACTAGCGGGGGCCTACACAGATACGCAGTATTTT; CDR3aa: CASGQGLAGAYTDTQYF
j_gene: TRBJ1-2; v_gene: TRBV4-3; len: 14; abundance: -; d_gene: TRBD1; CDR3nt: TGCGCCAGCAGCCAAGATCGGACAGGGGGTGGCTACACCTTC; CDR3aa: CASSQDRTGGGYTF
j_gene: TRBJ1-1; v_gene: TRBV20-1; len: 14; abundance: -; d_gene: -; CDR3nt: TGCAGTGCTAGTTGGTTCACAGGGAACACTGAAGCTTTCTTT; CDR3aa: CSASWFTGNTEAFF
j_gene: TRBJ1-2; v_gene: TRBV5-5; len: 13; abundance: -; d_gene: -; CDR3nt: TGTGCCAGCAGCCGAAGACAGGACTATGGCTACACCTTC; CDR3aa: CASSRRQDYGYTF
j_gene: TRBJ1-1; v_gene: TRBV6-5; len: 14; abundance: -; d_gene: TRBD1; CDR3nt: TGTGCCAGCAGCCCGCCGGGGACAGGGGGCGTCGCTTTCTTT; CDR3aa: CASSPPGTGGVAFF
j_gene: TRBJ2-1; v_gene: TRBV27; len: 16; abundance: -; d_gene: -; CDR3nt: TGTGCCAGCAGTTTAAAGGGGTTTGGAAGATACAATGAGCAGTTCTTC; CDR3aa: CASSLKGFGRYNEQFF
j_gene: TRBJ1-1; v_gene: TRBV2; len: 15; abundance: -; d_gene: TRBD1; CDR3nt: TGTGCCAGCATCAGGGACAGGGGGAGGTTGACTGAAGCTTTCTTT; CDR3aa: CASIRDRGRLTEAFF
j_gene: TRBJ2-3; v_gene: TRBV30; len: 15; abundance: -; d_gene: TRBD2; CDR3nt: TGTGCCTGGAGTGTAGGTAGCGGGAGCACAGATACGCAGTATTTT; CDR3aa: CAWSVGSGSTDTQYF
j_gene: TRBJ2-7; v_gene: TRBV7-2; len: 16; abundance: -; d_gene: TRBD2; CDR3nt: TGTGCCAGCAGCTCGAGTAGTCTAGCGGGAGGTGGTGAGCAGTACTTC; CDR3aa: CASSSSSLAGGGEQYF
j_gene: TRBJ1-3; v_gene: TRBV29-1; len: 13; abundance: -; d_gene: -; CDR3nt: TGCAGCTTTAGGGGTGGCCCTGGAAACACCATATATTTT; CDR3aa: CSFRGGPGNTIYF
j_gene: TRBJ2-3; v_gene: TRBV2; len: 15; abundance: -; d_gene: -; CDR3nt: TGTGCCAGCAGCAGGAGGGGACCGAGCACAGATACGCAGTATTTT; CDR3aa: CASSRRGPSTDTQYF
j_gene: TRBJ1-2; v_gene: TRBV29-1; len: 12; abundance: -; d_gene: -; CDR3nt: TGCAGCGTCACAGACGGTAACTATGGCTACACCTTC; CDR3aa: CSVTDGNYGYTF
j_gene: TRBJ2-1; v_gene: TRBV10-3; len: 13; abundance: once; d_gene: -; CDR3nt: TGTGCCATCAGTGATTATAGTACCGGTGAGCAGTTCTTC; CDR3aa: CAISDYSTGEQFF
j_gene: TRBJ2-3; v_gene: TRBV5-6; len: 16; abundance: -; d_gene: TRBD2; CDR3nt: TGTGCCAGCAGCTTGGTGCGGGAGGCCTTGGCAGATACGCAGTATTTT; CDR3aa: CASSLVREALADTQYF
j_gene: TRBJ1-3; v_gene: TRBV2; len: 16; abundance: -; d_gene: -; CDR3nt: TGTGCCAGCAGGAGCCCCGGGACACTTCTGGGTAACACCATATATTTT; CDR3aa: CASRSPGTLLGNTIYF
j_gene: TRBJ2-3; v_gene: TRBV3-1/TRBV3-2; len: 16; abundance: -; d_gene: -; CDR3nt: TGTGCCAGCAGCCGACGGACAGACTCTAGCACAGATACGCAGTATTTT; CDR3aa: CASSRRTDSSTDTQYF
j_gene: TRBJ1-2; v_gene: TRBV7-6; len: 13; abundance: -; d_gene: -; CDR3nt: TGTGCCAGCAGCAGAACAGGGAACTATGGCTACACCTTC; CDR3aa: CASSRTGNYGYTF
j_gene: TRBJ2-1; v_gene: TRBV9; len: 12; abundance: -; d_gene: TRBD1; CDR3nt: TGTGCCAGCAGCGGACAGGGGTATGAGCAGTTCTTC; CDR3aa: CASSGQGYEQFF
j_gene: TRBJ1-3; v_gene: TRBV27; len: 15; abundance: -; d_gene: -; CDR3nt: TGTGCCAGCAGTTTAATCGCCAGGGCTGGAAACACCATATATTTT; CDR3aa: CASSLIARAGNTIYF
j_gene: TRBJ1-1; v_gene: TRBV18; len: 15; abundance: -; d_gene: -; CDR3nt: TGTGCCAGCTCACCACTTTCGACAGGGAACACTGAAGCTTTCTTT; CDR3aa: CASSPLSTGNTEAFF
j_gene: TRBJ2-5; v_gene: TRBV7-2; len: 15; abundance: -; d_gene: -; CDR3nt: TGTGCCAGCAGCTTATCTGTAGCGAGACAAGAGACCCAGTACTTC; CDR3aa: CASSLSVARQETQYF
j_gene: TRBJ1-1; v_gene: TRBV6-2/TRBV6-3; len: 14; abundance: once; d_gene: -; CDR3nt: TGTGCCAGCAGCCGGGACATCATGAACACTGAAGCTTTCTTT; CDR3aa: CASSRDIMNTEAFF
j_gene: TRBJ2-1; v_gene: TRBV6-2/TRBV6-3; len: 14; abundance: -; d_gene: TRBD2; CDR3nt: TGTGCCAGCAGCCAAGCTAGGCTAGCGGGAGAGCAGTTCTTC; CDR3aa: CASSQARLAGEQFF
j_gene: TRBJ1-5; v_gene: TRBV5-1; len: 13; abundance: few; d_gene: -; CDR3nt: TGCGCCAGCAGCTTGGCGTTAAATCAGCCCCAGCATTTT; CDR3aa: CASSLALNQPQHF
j_gene: TRBJ2-3; v_gene: TRBV5-8; len: 14; abundance: -; d_gene: TRBD1; CDR3nt: TGTGCCAGTATTTTGACAGGGACAGGAGATACGCAGTATTTT; CDR3aa: CASILTGTGDTQYF
j_gene: TRBJ2-1; v_gene: TRBV23-1; len: 19; abundance: few; d_gene: TRBD2; CDR3nt: TGCGCCAGCTCGCGGACCCCGGGACTAGCGGGAGGCTTGTGGAATGAGCAGTTCTTC; CDR3aa: CASSRTPGLAGGLWNEQFF
j_gene: TRBJ2-3; v_gene: TRBV7-8; len: 15; abundance: -; d_gene: TRBD2; CDR3nt: TGTGCCAGCAGCGGGCGGGGGGCCGCAACAGATACGCAGTATTTT; CDR3aa: CASSGRGAATDTQYF
j_gene: TRBJ2-7; v_gene: TRBV11-1; len: 15; abundance: few; d_gene: -; CDR3nt: TGTGCCAGCAGCTTAAATGTGGACAAAAGCTACGAGCAGTACTTC; CDR3aa: CASSLNVDKSYEQYF
j_gene: TRBJ2-5; v_gene: TRBV18; len: 14; abundance: -; d_gene: -; CDR3nt: TGTGCCAGCTCACCAAGATGGGCCCAAGAGACCCAGTACTTC; CDR3aa: CASSPRWAQETQYF
j_gene: TRBJ2-5; v_gene: TRBV3-1/TRBV3-2; len: 15; abundance: -; d_gene: TRBD1; CDR3nt: TGTGCCAGCAGCCAAGTCAGGGGGCAGGGAGAGACCCAGTACTTC; CDR3aa: CASSQVRGQGETQYF
j_gene: TRBJ1-1; v_gene: TRBV7-3; len: 14; abundance: -; d_gene: -; CDR3nt: TGTGCCAGCAGCCCAACCACAGGGAGGGCTGAAGCTTTCTTT; CDR3aa: CASSPTTGRAEAFF
j_gene: TRBJ2-7; v_gene: TRBV6-2/TRBV6-3; len: 16; abundance: -; d_gene: TRBD2; CDR3nt: TGTGCCAGCAGTACGATTAGCGGGAGGAACTATTACGAGCAGTACTTC; CDR3aa: CASSTISGRNYYEQYF
j_gene: TRBJ2-3; v_gene: TRBV24-1; len: 12; abundance: once; d_gene: -; CDR3nt: TGTGCCACCAGTGATCAGTGGGATACGCAGTATTTT; CDR3aa: CATSDQWDTQYF
j_gene: TRBJ2-7; v_gene: TRBV7-9; len: 14; abundance: once; d_gene: -; CDR3nt: TGTGCCAGCAGCTTAGTTGCGGGCTTCTACGAGCAGTACTTC; CDR3aa: CASSLVAGFYEQYF
j_gene: TRBJ1-4; v_gene: TRBV5-1; len: 16; abundance: -; d_gene: TRBD1; CDR3nt: TGCGCCAGCAGCCTCGGAGGGGGACAGGGAACAGAAAAACTGTTTTTT; CDR3aa: CASSLGGGQGTEKLFF
j_gene: TRBJ2-2; v_gene: TRBV27; len: 13; abundance: -; d_gene: -; CDR3nt: TGTGCCAGCAGGACAGCTTACACCGGGGAGCTGTTTTTT; CDR3aa: CASRTAYTGELFF
j_gene: TRBJ1-5; v_gene: TRBV6-5; len: 13; abundance: once; d_gene: -; CDR3nt: TGTGCCAGCAGTTACGAAGGAGGGCAGCCCCAGCATTTT; CDR3aa: CASSYEGGQPQHF
j_gene: TRBJ1-2; v_gene: TRBV5-6; len: 15; abundance: once; d_gene: -; CDR3nt: TGTGCCAGCAGCTTGTGGGGGCAGGGTAACTATGGCTACACCTTC; CDR3aa: CASSLWGQGNYGYTF
j_gene: TRBJ1-4; v_gene: TRBV20-1; len: 13; abundance: -; d_gene: -; CDR3nt: TGCAGTGCTAGTACAGGAACTAATGAAAAACTGTTTTTT; CDR3aa: CSASTGTNEKLFF
j_gene: TRBJ2-5; v_gene: TRBV7-9; len: 16; abundance: -; d_gene: TRBD1; CDR3nt: TGTGCCAGCAGCCATCGGACAGGGGGCAGAGAAGAGACCCAGTACTTC; CDR3aa: CASSHRTGGREETQYF
j_gene: TRBJ1-1; v_gene: TRBV5-5; len: 15; abundance: -; d_gene: TRBD1; CDR3nt: TGTGCCAGCAGCTCGGGACAGGGTTTCAACACTGAAGCTTTCTTT; CDR3aa: CASSSGQGFNTEAFF
j_gene: TRBJ2-4; v_gene: TRBV6-2/TRBV6-3; len: 16; abundance: -; d_gene: TRBD1; CDR3nt: TGTGCCAGCAGCTCAGGGGGCGCGGTAGCCAAAAACATTCAGTACTTC; CDR3aa: CASSSGGAVAKNIQYF
j_gene: TRBJ1-1; v_gene: TRBV19; len: 13; abundance: -; d_gene: -; CDR3nt: TGTGCCAGTAGTCCCCCAGGGAACACTGAAGCTTTCTTT; CDR3aa: CASSPPGNTEAFF
j_gene: TRBJ1-1; v_gene: TRBV19; len: 17; abundance: -; d_gene: -; CDR3nt: TGTGCCAGTACCTATGGTCCTAAGGACAGTTCGAACACTGAAGCTTTCTTT; CDR3aa: CASTYGPKDSSNTEAFF
j_gene: TRBJ1-1; v_gene: TRBV6-1; len: 14; abundance: -; d_gene: -; CDR3nt: TGTGCCAGCAGTGAAGCGGGGCTGAACACTGAAGCTTTCTTT; CDR3aa: CASSEAGLNTEAFF
j_gene: TRBJ2-3; v_gene: TRBV6-5; len: 15; abundance: -; d_gene: TRBD2; CDR3nt: TGTGCCAGCAGCTACGAGGGACTACCCACCGATACGCAGTATTTT; CDR3aa: CASSYEGLPTDTQYF
j_gene: TRBJ1-1; v_gene: TRBV18; len: 12; abundance: -; d_gene: -; CDR3nt: TGTGCCAGCTCACTTCAGAACACTGAAGCTTTCTTT; CDR3aa: CASSLQNTEAFF
j_gene: TRBJ2-5; v_gene: TRBV5-1; len: 15; abundance: few; d_gene: -; CDR3nt: TGCGCCAGCAGCTTGGTGGCAGGCCTCCAAGAGACCCAGTACTTC; CDR3aa: CASSLVAGLQETQYF
j_gene: TRBJ2-3; v_gene: TRBV28; len: 15; abundance: -; d_gene: -; CDR3nt: TGTGCCAGCAGTTCTATGGGGGGGGGCTCAAATACGCAGTATTTT; CDR3aa: CASSSMGGGSNTQYF
j_gene: TRBJ2-7; v_gene: TRBV27; len: 14; abundance: -; d_gene: -; CDR3nt: TGTGCCAGCAGGATTACCTGGGCTTCCCTCGAGCAGTACTTC; CDR3aa: CASRITWASLEQYF
j_gene: TRBJ2-1; v_gene: TRBV9; len: 16; abundance: -; d_gene: TRBD2; CDR3nt: TGTGCCAGCAGCGTAGCTTCGGGGGGGGGCCGTGATGAGCAGTTCTTC; CDR3aa: CASSVASGGGRDEQFF
j_gene: TRBJ2-3; v_gene: TRBV9; len: 15; abundance: -; d_gene: TRBD2; CDR3nt: TGTGCCAGCAGCGTAGGTCAGCGGGAGTCAGATACGCAGTATTTT; CDR3aa: CASSVGQRESDTQYF